The source of this T cell receptor beta chain is a study of blood T cell repertoires in COVID-19. Germline CDR1 reads SGHRS; CDR2 reads YFSETQ. The CDR3 is made up of 15 amino acids. The V gene end was trimmed by 0 bases and the J gene end by 3 bases; junction bases not matched to a gene: 4. Some clones are missing from TCRdb's copy, which holds only in-frame ones; the method was immunoSEQ multiplex PCR. The table shows about 160,000 clones, with about 88% occurring only once. Sample: peripheral blood. The V call is TRBV5-1, the J call TRBJ2-7; TRBD1 aligns across 9 bases. The TCR was taken from a man aged 60 to 69 with active or convalescent COVID-19. The CDR3 DNA reads as TGCGCCAGCAGCTTGGTGACAGGGGGATACTACGAGCAGTACTTC. This translates into CASSLVTGGYYEQYF.